The clone carrying this TCR beta chain was recorded a few times. Its antigen is not known. The table came from immunoSEQ multiplex PCR; TCRdb's copy has only in-frame clones and leaves some out. This table holds some 450,000 clones, 80% to 95% found once. The germline V and J ends were trimmed by 2 bases and 1 base, with 11 bases remaining between them. The CDR3 totals 15 residues. CDR1 is LGHNT, CDR2 FRNRAP, per germline. This specimen belongs to a study of Ad26.COV2.S vaccination and SARS-CoV-2 variants. Noted treatment: approximately 18 received Ad26.COV2.S at low or high dose, single or two shots; about 5 received placebo; per-sample allocation not given. It was on day 63 after the first vaccine or placebo injection that samples were taken. Findings and limits, study-wide: The study found similar non-spike TCR breadth in vaccine and placebo recipients.

The receptor was derived from a person between 18 and 59 years old who received the Ad26.COV2.S COVID-19 vaccine or a placebo. The material sequenced was peripheral blood, taken in a trial of Ad26.COV2.S vaccine versus placebo. V usage is TRBV12-5 and J usage is TRBJ1-1; D not resolved. The CDR3 sequence is CASGLYPNTNTEAFF. The CDR3 nucleotides read TGTGCTAGTGGTTTGTACCCGAATACGAACACTGAAGCTTTCTTT.